This is a list of T cell receptor beta chains from one sample in a study of blood T cells in healthy people across ages. MiXCR was run by TCRdb on the 5' RACE reads, yielding one entry per CDR3 protein. The data contain around 1,500,000 distinct CDR3 sequences, around two fifths of them seen just once; the ten biggest clones take up roughly 7.9%. The sequencing input was blood. The receptors were sampled from a woman aged 18-29 years in good health. CDR3s include the opening cysteine and the closing phenylalanine or tryptophan. D genes are given only for firm matches. Not all rows give a size; the values are once, few, many and, for expanded clones, a class.

V	size	length	J	D	DNA	CDR3
TRBV29-1	few	21	TRBJ2-1	TRBD2	TGCAGCGTTGTGATCGGGTGGTCGGGACTAGCGGAAACATTGTCATACAATGAGCAGTTCTTC	CSVVIGWSGLAETLSYNEQFF
TRBV6-6	few	15	TRBJ2-7	-	TGTGCCAGCAGTTTGGGTTCAGGGGGGCGGAACGAGCAGTACTTC	CASSLGSGGRNEQYF
TRBV5-1	few	15	TRBJ2-1	-	TGCGCCAGCAGCTTAGGGCTATACTCCTACAATGAGCAGTTCTTC	CASSLGLYSYNEQFF
TRBV6-6	-	9	TRBJ1-1	TRBD1	TGCCAGGGGGGCACTGAAGCTTTCTTT	CQGGTEAFF
TRBV5-1	-	16	TRBJ2-3	TRBD1	TGCGCCAGCCAATTGTTAGGGACAGGGAGCACAGATACGCAGTATTTT	CASQLLGTGSTDTQYF
TRBV20-1	few	13	TRBJ2-7	TRBD2	TGCAGTGCTAGAGGGACTAGGTCCTACGAGCAGTACTTC	CSARGTRSYEQYF
TRBV7-9	-	15	TRBJ2-2	-	TGTGCCAGCACCATAGGGTCCACCAACACCGGGGAGCTGTTTTTT	CASTIGSTNTGELFF
TRBV27	-	15	TRBJ2-1	TRBD1	TGTGCCAGCAGCCTATCGACAGGGCAAGTTGATGAGCAGTTCTTC	CASSLSTGQVDEQFF
TRBV7-3	-	14	TRBJ1-2	TRBD1	TGTGCCAGCAGCTTGGGACAGGCGTCCTATGGCTACACCTTC	CASSLGQASYGYTF
TRBV5-1	few	17	TRBJ1-1	TRBD1	TGCGCCAGCACCCGAGGGGGCGGGACGGTTTGGGACACTGAAGCTTTCTTT	CASTRGGGTVWDTEAFF
TRBV28	-	13	TRBJ2-7	-	TGTGCCAGTCATGGGACGGAATCCTACGAGCAGTACTTC	CASHGTESYEQYF
TRBV10-2	-	14	TRBJ2-1	-	TGCGCCAGCGCGAGTGGGCAAGCAAACAATGAGCAGTTCTTC	CASASGQANNEQFF
TRBV6-2/TRBV6-3	few	15	TRBJ1-5	-	TGTGCCAGCAGCCGTACTCTATCCGGCAATCAGCCCCAGCATTTT	CASSRTLSGNQPQHF
TRBV20-1	few	13	TRBJ2-1	-	TGCAGTGGCGGCCTAGGGGGGTCCAATGAGCAGTTCTTC	CSGGLGGSNEQFF
TRBV10-3	-	14	TRBJ1-1	-	TGTGCCATCAGTGGTGCAGGGGACAACACTGAAGCTTTCTTT	CAISGAGDNTEAFF
TRBV5-6	few	17	TRBJ1-1	TRBD1	TGTGCCAGCAGCTTGGAGGTCGGACAGGGTACAAACACTGAAGCTTTCTTT	CASSLEVGQGTNTEAFF
TRBV28	few	12	TRBJ2-7	-	TGTGCCACCACGACAGGACCCTACGAGCAGTACTTC	CATTTGPYEQYF
TRBV7-8	-	15	TRBJ2-1	-	TGTGCCACTGGGGGCGGCCCGCGCTCCTACAATGAGCAGTTCTTC	CATGGGPRSYNEQFF